This T cell receptor beta chain was identified during a study of blood T cell repertoires in COVID-19. CDR3 length: 14 amino acids. Per germline, CDR1 KGHSH and CDR2 LQKENI. V lost 3 bases to trimming and J lost 4 bases; unmatched junction nucleotides: 3. Produced via immunoSEQ multiplex PCR; TCRdb's table is partial and in-frame only. In the table there are under 55,000 clones, about nine tenths of which are singletons. The sequencing input was peripheral blood. The TCR originated in a human donor in a cohort sampled during active COVID-19. This rearrangement joins TRBV18 to TRBJ2-5; 9 bases map to TRBD1. The CDR3 region is CASSPGQGIETQYF. CDR3 in DNA: TGTGCCAGCTCACCTGGACAGGGGATAGAGACCCAGTACTTC.